The 32 T cell receptor beta chains presented below share a single source sample, sequenced in a study of blood T cell repertoires in COVID-19 (dated by TCRdb to about 2020). The library was generated by the immunoSEQ multiplex PCR assay. TCRdb obtained this table from immuneACCESS and retained in-frame rearrangements with V and J assigned. These tables miss some clones; where compared with another copy, unresolved V genes account for less than half of the shortfall, and the remainder is unexplained. The sample table contains approximately 150,000 clones; only one count was recorded for approximately 80% of them. The ten largest clones take up roughly 4.8% of the sample. The specimen was peripheral blood. All receptors derive from a human donor in a cohort sampled during active COVID-19.

The gene calls are TRBV6-6 and TRBJ2-7; D is unresolved. Deletions cut 5 bases from V and 3 bases from J, with 14 bases between. The CDR3 length is 14 residues. CDR1 and CDR2 from the germline V gene are MNHNY and SVGAGI (reference sequence). For the CDR3, the DNA is TGTGCCAGCAGTCCCCAGTCTGCTCTCTACGAGCAGTACTTC. It encodes CASSPQSALYEQYF.

This sequence joins TRBV10-2 and TRBJ2-7; no firm D call. This CDR3 contains 14 residues. Trimming shortened V by 0 bases and J by 3 bases, and 9 bases separated the two germline ends. CDR1 is WSHSY, CDR2 SAAADI, per germline. The CDR3 region is CASSESGRIYEQYV. As DNA, the CDR3 is TGCGCCAGCAGTGAGTCGGGCAGGATCTACGAGCAGTACGTC.

This sequence joins TRBV7-3 and TRBJ2-3; 12 bases align to TRBD2. The germline gives CDR1 SGHTA, CDR2 FQGTGA. The CDR3 has 14 amino acids. J was trimmed by 8 bases and V by 5 bases; bases with no gene match: 5. DNA for the CDR3: TGTGCCAGCAGCGCGACTAGCGGGGGTAGTACGCAGTATTTT. It encodes CASSATSGGSTQYF.

V usage is TRBV2 and J usage is TRBJ1-1; the D gene is possibly TRBD1 (6 bases). Germline values: CDR1 SNHLY, CDR2 FYNNEI. V was shortened by 10 bases and J by 0 bases, with 18 bases between the two germline ends. CDR3 size: 15 residues. The CDR3 nucleotides are TGTGCCATCGAACAGGGAGATTCACTGAACACTGAAGCTTTCTTT. It specifies CAIEQGDSLNTEAFF.

The chain has TRBV7-8 and TRBJ2-7; a possible D gene is TRBD2 (6 bases). CDR1 is SGHVS, CDR2 FQNEAQ, per germline. The CDR3 is 14 amino acids. Trimming took off 4 bases at V and 2 bases at J, with 12 bases between the two ends. Here the CDR3 DNA reads TGTGCCAGCAGCTCGGGACTGCCTACCTACGAGCAGTACTTC. Translating gives CASSSGLPTYEQYF.

This clone was detected only once. J is TRBJ2-5 and V is TRBV5-1, with 9 positions matching TRBD1. From germline, CDR1 is SGHRS and CDR2 YFSETQ. This CDR3 contains 14 residues. V lost 5 bases and J lost 5; bases outside the gene matches: 7. CDR3 sequence (DNA): TGCGCCAGCAGAGGGGACAGGGCACGGGAGACCCAGTACTTC. Its protein product is CASRGDRARETQYF.

V and J are TRBV2 and TRBJ2-2; D remains unclear. Trimming took off 4 bases at V and 3 bases at J, with 3 bases between the two ends. Germline V lookup: CDR1 SNHLY, CDR2 FYNNEI. This CDR3 has 12 residues. The CDR3 bases are TGTGCCAGCAGTGTAGACACCGGGGAGCTGTTTTTT. This gives the protein CASSVDTGELFF.

V gene TRBV2 combines with J gene TRBJ2-7; the match to TRBD1 covers 9 bases. V was pared by 4 bases and J by 0 bases, with 4 bases of the junction left unmatched. The CDR3 runs to 15 residues. Germline CDR1 reads SNHLY; CDR2 reads FYNNEI. The chain's CDR3 is CASSGGQGPSYEQYF. DNA of the CDR3: TGTGCCAGCAGTGGTGGACAGGGGCCCTCCTACGAGCAGTACTTC. The variable domain in full, completed from reference TRBV2 and TRBJ2-7, reads EPEVTQTPSHQVTQMGQEVILRCVPISNHLYFYWYRQILGQKVEFLVSFYNNEISEKSEIFDDQFSVERPDGSNFTLKIRSTKLEDSAMYFCASSGGQGPSYEQYFGPGTRLTVT.

The J gene is TRBJ2-6, the V gene TRBV12-3 or TRBV12-4; no definite D call. Trimming left V 6 bases short and J 6 bases short, with 6 bases between. This CDR3 has 12 residues. CDR3 sequence: CASSSPANVLTF. The CDR3 region has the DNA TGTGCCAGCAGCTCTCCGGCCAACGTCCTGACTTTC.

J is TRBJ2-7 and V is TRBV7-3, with TRBD2 matching over 8 bases. The CDR3 consists of 12 residues. Trimming removed 9 bases from V and 6 bases from J; junction bases left unmatched: 7. The germline V gene encodes CDR1 SGHTA and CDR2 FQGTGA. The CDR3 DNA is TGTGCCAGGACTAGCGAGCGGACCGAGCAGTACGTC. This translates into CARTSERTEQYV.

The chain is built from TRBV30 and TRBJ1-4; D gene uncertain. The germline V gene has CDR1 GTSNPN and CDR2 SVGIG (reference sequence). This CDR3 region has 12 residues. V lost 5 bases to trimming and J lost 5 bases, with 9 bases between them. CDR3 region: CAWARGNEKLFF. In DNA form, the CDR3 reads TGTGCCTGGGCCCGAGGGAATGAAAAACTGTTTTTT. Based on the CDR3 plus reference TRBV30 and TRBJ1-4, the full variable domain is SQTIHQWPATLVQPVGSPLSLECTVEGTSNPNLYWYRQAAGRGLQLLFYSVGIGQISSEVPQNLSASRPQDRQFILSSKKLLLSDSGFYLCAWARGNEKLFFGSGTQLSVL.

This rearrangement joins TRBV4-2 to TRBJ1-1; D gene unclear. This CDR3 has 14 amino acids. V lost 0 bases and J 1 base, leaving 6 bases between the germline ends. CDR1 is LGHNA, CDR2 YNFKEQ, per germline. The CDR3 protein is CASSQEPGNTEAFF. Here the CDR3 DNA reads TGTGCCAGCAGCCAAGAACCGGGGAACACTGAAGCTTTCTTT.

The rearrangement links TRBV18 to TRBJ1-2, with D possibly TRBD1 on 6 matching bases. Deletions cut 10 bases from V and 1 base from J, with 19 bases between. The germline gives CDR1 KGHSH, CDR2 LQKENI. CDR3 size: 15 residues. The CDR3 sequence is CANKTGTTDNYGYTF. In DNA, the CDR3 is TGTGCCAACAAAACCGGGACAACGGATAACTATGGCTACACCTTC.

The rearrangement joins TRBV2 to TRBJ2-3; D is perhaps TRBD1 (6 bases). Trimming cost V 4 bases and J 4 bases, with 18 bases left between them. This CDR3 region has 16 residues. Per the germline V gene, CDR1 is SNHLY and CDR2 is FYNNEI. For the CDR3, the DNA is TGTGCCAGCAGTGGGGACGGACGGAAGGGGGCAGATACGCAGTATTTT. Its translation is CASSGDGRKGADTQYF.

This rearrangement joins TRBV7-9 to TRBJ1-1; possible D gene TRBD1, 6 bases. The ends were cut back, 10 bases at V and 0 bases at J, with 9 bases in the middle. This CDR3 region has 12 residues. Germline lookup yields CDR1 SEHNR and CDR2 FQNEAQ (reference sequence). The CDR3 region has the DNA TGTGCCACCCAGGGGCTGAACACTGAAGCTTTCTTT. This encodes CATQGLNTEAFF.

This sequence joins TRBV28 and TRBJ1-1; maybe TRBD1 (5 bases). Per the germline V gene, CDR1 is MDHEN and CDR2 is SYDVKM. The CDR3 totals 15 residues. Trimming removed 7 bases from V and 1 base from J, with 16 bases in between. The CDR3 protein is CASTAPGGGNTEAFF. CDR3 coding DNA: TGTGCCAGCACCGCCCCGGGGGGAGGGAACACTGAAGCTTTCTTT.

The rearrangement joins TRBV18 to TRBJ1-6, with D maybe TRBD1 (5 bases). Trimming cost V 3 bases and J 0 bases, with 15 bases left between them. CDR3 length equals 18 residues. Germline CDR1 KGHSH, CDR2 LQKENI. The CDR3 DNA is TGTGCCAGCTCACCCACGGGACCGGGAGGCTCCTATAATTCACCCCTCCACTTT. This gives the protein CASSPTGPGGSYNSPLHF.

The chain joins TRBV30 to TRBJ1-5; D possibly corresponds to TRBD1 (5 bases). CDR3 size: 15 residues. The V end was cut by 3 bases, the J end by 6 bases, with 18 bases between. Germline V gene lookup returns CDR1 GTSNPN and CDR2 SVGIG (reference sequence). CDR3 amino acids: CAWSRGRGLIQPQHF. As DNA, the CDR3 is TGTGCCTGGAGCAGAGGCCGGGGGTTGATTCAGCCCCAGCATTTT. The full variable domain, with the rest looked up from reference TRBV30 and TRBJ1-5, is SQTIHQWPATLVQPVGSPLSLECTVEGTSNPNLYWYRQAAGRGLQLLFYSVGIGQISSEVPQNLSASRPQDRQFILSSKKLLLSDSGFYLCAWSRGRGLIQPQHFGDGTRLSIL.

The rearrangement joins TRBV7-2 to TRBJ2-7, with D maybe TRBD1 (5 bases). With 5 bases removed from V and 2 bases from J, the gap between germline ends came to 16 bases. The CDR3 sequence is 15 residues long. Germline lookup yields CDR1 SGHTA and CDR2 FQGNSA. The CDR3 region is CASSPATRVPYEQYF. The CDR3 coding sequence is TGTGCCAGCAGCCCAGCAACCAGGGTCCCCTACGAGCAGTACTTC.

The chain has TRBV9 and TRBJ2-3, with D perhaps matching TRBD2 (6 bases). Germline assignment: CDR1 SGDLS and CDR2 YYNGEE. The CDR3 has 15 amino acids. Deletions cut 0 bases from V and 5 bases from J, with 13 bases between. This CDR3 reads CASSVAAGSGDTQYF. The CDR3 DNA follows: TGTGCCAGCAGCGTAGCGGCGGGGTCGGGAGATACGCAGTATTTT.

The V and J genes are TRBV6-5 and TRBJ2-7; 9 nucleotides align to TRBD1. This CDR3 contains 14 residues. In germline, CDR1 is MNHEY, CDR2 SVGAGI. The V and J ends lost 7 bases and 3 bases, in that order; junction bases with no gene match: 7. The CDR3 here is CASITDRGGYEQYF. The CDR3 coding sequence is TGTGCCAGCATCACGGACAGGGGTGGCTACGAGCAGTACTTC.

The rearrangement joins TRBV9 to TRBJ2-3, with unresolved D. Trimming left V 3 bases short and J 5 bases short, with 10 bases between. The germline V gene encodes CDR1 SGDLS and CDR2 YYNGEE. The CDR3 is 13 amino acids. The CDR3: CASSGRPGDTQYF. CDR3 coding DNA: TGTGCCAGCAGCGGACGTCCGGGAGATACGCAGTATTTT.

V usage is TRBV13 and J usage is TRBJ2-7; 10 bases line up with TRBD1. The CDR3 spans 15 residues. V trimming: 3 bases; J trimming: 2 bases; junction bases outside the gene matches: 4. Per the germline V gene, CDR1 is PRHDT and CDR2 is FYEKMQ (reference sequence). CDR3 sequence reads: CASSFRGQGAYEQYF. CDR3 bases: TGTGCCAGCAGCTTCCGTGGACAGGGGGCCTACGAGCAGTACTTC.

The chain is built from TRBV6-5 and TRBJ2-7; TRBD1 is a possible D gene (7 bases). The CDR3 extends over 13 amino acids. The V end was cut by 6 bases, the J end by 7 bases, with 16 bases between. Per the germline V gene, CDR1 is MNHEY and CDR2 is SVGAGI. CDR3 residues: CASSARGAREQYV. CDR3 coding DNA: TGTGCCAGCAGCGCCAGGGGGGCGCGGGAGCAGTACGTC.

J is TRBJ2-3 and V is TRBV2; a weak D match, TRBD1 (6 bases). CDR1 and CDR2 from the germline V gene are SNHLY and FYNNEI. This CDR3 has 12 amino acids. Trimming left V 10 bases short and J 4 bases short, with 12 bases between. The CDR3 region has the DNA TGTGCCACTCACAGGGATTCAGATACGCAGTATTTT. It yields the protein CATHRDSDTQYF.

The rearrangement uses TRBV20-1 and TRBJ2-3; D may be TRBD1 (6 bases). The CDR3 is 14 residues long. Trimming stripped 3 bases from V and 4 bases from J, with 14 bases between. The germline V gene has CDR1 DFQATT and CDR2 SNEGSKA (reference sequence). In nucleotides, the CDR3 is TGCAGTGCTAGTGGTGGGTGGGGGCCAGATACGCAGTATTTT. It is translated as CSASGGWGPDTQYF.

The chain has TRBV15 and TRBJ1-2, with a tentative D call TRBD1 (5 bases). The germline V and J ends were trimmed by 4 bases and 3 bases, with 9 bases remaining between them. CDR1 is LNHNV and CDR2 is YYDKDF in the germline V gene (reference sequence). This CDR3 has 13 amino acids. The CDR3 here is CATSIGGDYGYTF. CDR3 nucleotide sequence: TGTGCCACCAGCATCGGAGGGGACTATGGCTACACCTTC.

The genes are TRBV2 and TRBJ2-2, with 10 positions matching TRBD1. The CDR3 spans 16 residues. CDR1 SNHLY and CDR2 FYNNEI come from the germline V gene. V shed 6 bases and J 5 bases; nucleotides not matched to a gene: 9. The chain's CDR3 is CASRRTGTGETGELFF. CDR3 DNA: TGTGCCAGCAGACGCACCGGGACAGGGGAAACCGGGGAGCTGTTTTTT.

This chain links TRBV24-1 with TRBJ2-1; TRBD2 matches at 16 bases. The junction had 4 bases not matched to a gene; V was cut back by 4 bases and J by 5 bases. The CDR3 covers 17 residues. Germline V CDR1 and CDR2: KGHDR, SFDVKD. CDR3 region: CATSDTGLAGGDNEQFF. The CDR3 DNA is TGTGCCACCAGTGACACGGGACTAGCGGGGGGGGACAATGAGCAGTTCTTC.

The chain employs TRBV11-1 and TRBJ2-1; 11 bases match TRBD2. Germline V CDR1 and CDR2: SGHAT, FQDESV (reference sequence). This CDR3 comprises 16 residues. V lost 5 bases to trimming and J lost 12 bases; unmatched junction nucleotides: 15. Written as DNA, the CDR3 is TGTGCCAGCAGCCCGGGACTAGCGGACGTTAATGAGCGGCAGTTCTTC. Its translation is CASSPGLADVNERQFF.

The V gene is TRBV5-5, the J gene TRBJ1-2; 12 positions match TRBD1. The CDR3 has 17 residues. The germline V gene encodes CDR1 SGHKS and CDR2 YYEKEE (reference sequence). V trimming: 6 bases; J trimming: 6 bases; junction bases outside the gene matches: 15. This chain's CDR3 is CASTRSATGTGGDGYTF. CDR3 DNA sequence: TGTGCCAGCACACGGTCCGCTACCGGGACAGGGGGCGATGGCTACACCTTC.

The rearrangement uses TRBV7-2 and TRBJ1-1; tentative D call: TRBD1 (6 bases). The CDR3 runs 13 residues. V lost 4 bases to trimming and J lost 2 bases, with 8 bases between them. CDR1 is SGHTA and CDR2 is FQGNSA in the germline V gene. The CDR3 nucleotides read TGTGCCAGCAGCTCGGACAGAAACACTGAAGCTTTCTTT. Amino acid sequence: CASSSDRNTEAFF.